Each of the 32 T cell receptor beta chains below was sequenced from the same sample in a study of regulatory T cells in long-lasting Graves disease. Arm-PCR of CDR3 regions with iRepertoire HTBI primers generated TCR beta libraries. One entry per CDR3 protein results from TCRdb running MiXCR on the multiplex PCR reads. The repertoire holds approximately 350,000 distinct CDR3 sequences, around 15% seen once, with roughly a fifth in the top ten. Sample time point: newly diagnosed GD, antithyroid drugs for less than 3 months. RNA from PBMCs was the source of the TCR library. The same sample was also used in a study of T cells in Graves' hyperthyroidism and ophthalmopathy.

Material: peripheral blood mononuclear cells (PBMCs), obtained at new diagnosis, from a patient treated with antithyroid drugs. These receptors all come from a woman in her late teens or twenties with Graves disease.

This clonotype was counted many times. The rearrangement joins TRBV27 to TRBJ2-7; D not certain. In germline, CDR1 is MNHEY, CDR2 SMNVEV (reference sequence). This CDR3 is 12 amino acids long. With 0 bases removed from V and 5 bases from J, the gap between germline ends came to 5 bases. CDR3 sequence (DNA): TGTGCCAGCAGTTTATCCGGAGACGAGCAGTACTTC. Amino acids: CASSLSGDEQYF.

CDR3 nucleotides: TGTGCCAGCAGCTTAGAGGCGGTAGCGGGGGGCACAGATACGCAGTATTTT. It codes for CASSLEAVAGGTDTQYF. V and J are TRBV11-2 and TRBJ2-3; 9 positions match TRBD2. Germline CDR1 reads SGHAT; CDR2 reads FQNNGV. CDR3 size: 17 residues. Trimming cost V 0 bases and J 1 base; bases outside gene matches: 5.

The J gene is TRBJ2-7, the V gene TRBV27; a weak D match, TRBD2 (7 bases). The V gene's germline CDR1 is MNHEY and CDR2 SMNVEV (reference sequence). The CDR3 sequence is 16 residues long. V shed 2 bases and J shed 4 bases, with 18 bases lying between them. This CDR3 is CASSLAAGAPTYEQYF. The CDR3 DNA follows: TGTGCCAGCAGTTTAGCGGCGGGGGCCCCTACGTACGAGCAGTACTTC.

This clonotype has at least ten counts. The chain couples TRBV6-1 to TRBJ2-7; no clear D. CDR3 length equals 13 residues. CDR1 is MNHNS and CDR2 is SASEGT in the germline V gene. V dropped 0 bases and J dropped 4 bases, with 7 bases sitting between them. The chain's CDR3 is CASSEARFYEQYF. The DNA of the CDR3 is TGTGCCAGCAGTGAAGCGCGTTTTTACGAGCAGTACTTC.

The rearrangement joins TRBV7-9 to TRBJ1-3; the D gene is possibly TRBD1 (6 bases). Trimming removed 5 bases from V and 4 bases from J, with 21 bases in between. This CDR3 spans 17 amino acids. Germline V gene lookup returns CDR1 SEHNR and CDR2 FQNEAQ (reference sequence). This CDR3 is CASSPTRGAKGGNTIYF. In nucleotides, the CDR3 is TGTGCCAGCAGCCCTACCCGGGGGGCGAAGGGCGGAAACACCATATATTTT.

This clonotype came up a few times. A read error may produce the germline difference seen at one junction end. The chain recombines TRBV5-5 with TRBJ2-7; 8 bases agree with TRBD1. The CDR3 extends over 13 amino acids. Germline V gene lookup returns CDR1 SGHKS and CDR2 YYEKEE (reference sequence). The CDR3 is CASSLEGWQGADF. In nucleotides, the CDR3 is TGTGCCAGCAGCTTGGAGGGGTGGCAGGGGGCCGACTTC.

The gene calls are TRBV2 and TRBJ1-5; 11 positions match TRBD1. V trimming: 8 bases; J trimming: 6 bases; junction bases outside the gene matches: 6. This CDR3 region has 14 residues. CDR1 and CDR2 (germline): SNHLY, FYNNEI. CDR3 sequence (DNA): TGTGCCAGCTCCCGGGACAGGGGGGTTCAGCCCCAGCATTTT. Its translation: CASSRDRGVQPQHF. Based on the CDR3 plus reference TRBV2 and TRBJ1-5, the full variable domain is EPEVTQTPSHQVTQMGQEVILRCVPISNHLYFYWYRQILGQKVEFLVSFYNNEISEKSEIFDDQFSVERPDGSNFTLKIRSTKLEDSAMYFCASSRDRGVQPQHFGDGTRLSIL.

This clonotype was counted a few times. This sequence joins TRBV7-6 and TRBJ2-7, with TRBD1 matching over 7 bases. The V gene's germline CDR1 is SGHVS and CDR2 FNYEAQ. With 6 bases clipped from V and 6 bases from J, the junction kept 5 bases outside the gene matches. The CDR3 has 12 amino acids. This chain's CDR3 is CASSYRGTEQYF. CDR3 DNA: TGTGCCAGCAGTTACAGGGGAACCGAGCAGTACTTC.

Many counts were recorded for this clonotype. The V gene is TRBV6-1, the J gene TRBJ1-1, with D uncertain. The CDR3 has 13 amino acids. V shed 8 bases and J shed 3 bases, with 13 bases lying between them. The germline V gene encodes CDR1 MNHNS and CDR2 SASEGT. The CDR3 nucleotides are TGTGCCAGCCAGCGGGGTGGTGACACTGAAGCTTTCTTT. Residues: CASQRGGDTEAFF.

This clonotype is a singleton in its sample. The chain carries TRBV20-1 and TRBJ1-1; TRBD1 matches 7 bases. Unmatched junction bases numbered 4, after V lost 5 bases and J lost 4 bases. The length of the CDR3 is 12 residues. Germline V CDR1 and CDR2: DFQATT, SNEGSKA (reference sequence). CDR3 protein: CSAGDRGTEAFF. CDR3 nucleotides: TGCAGTGCTGGGGACAGAGGCACTGAAGCTTTCTTT.

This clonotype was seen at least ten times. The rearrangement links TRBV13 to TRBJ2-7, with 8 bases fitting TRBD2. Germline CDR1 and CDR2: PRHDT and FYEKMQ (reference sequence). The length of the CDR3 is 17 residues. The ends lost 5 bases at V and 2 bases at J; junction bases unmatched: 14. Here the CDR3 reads CASSISMSLAVAYEQYF. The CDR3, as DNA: TGTGCCAGCAGCATCTCAATGTCACTAGCGGTCGCCTACGAGCAGTACTTC.

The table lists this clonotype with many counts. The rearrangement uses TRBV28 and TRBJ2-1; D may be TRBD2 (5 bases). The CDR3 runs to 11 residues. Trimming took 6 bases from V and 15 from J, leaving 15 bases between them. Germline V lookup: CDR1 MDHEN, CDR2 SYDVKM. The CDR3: CASSPGNMLFF. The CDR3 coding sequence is TGTGCCAGCAGCCCGGGGAACATGTTGTTCTTC.

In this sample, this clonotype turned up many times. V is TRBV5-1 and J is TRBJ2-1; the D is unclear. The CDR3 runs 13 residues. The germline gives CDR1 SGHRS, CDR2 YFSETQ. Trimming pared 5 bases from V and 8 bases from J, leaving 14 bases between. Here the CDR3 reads CASSIDAVDEQFF. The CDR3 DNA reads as TGCGCCAGCAGTATTGACGCCGTCGATGAGCAGTTCTTC.

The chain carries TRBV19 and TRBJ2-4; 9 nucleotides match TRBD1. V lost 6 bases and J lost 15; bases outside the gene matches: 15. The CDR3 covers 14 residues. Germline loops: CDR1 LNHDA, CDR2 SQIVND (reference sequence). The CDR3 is CASSPTGTGKLGYF. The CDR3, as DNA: TGTGCCAGTAGCCCAACTGGGACAGGGAAATTGGGGTACTTC. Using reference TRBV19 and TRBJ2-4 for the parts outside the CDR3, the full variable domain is DGGITQSPKYLFRKEGQNVTLSCEQNLNHDAMYWYRQDPGQGLRLIYYSQIVNDFQKGDIAEGYSVSREKKESFPLTVTSAQKNPTAFYLCASSPTGTGKLGYFGAGTRLSVL.

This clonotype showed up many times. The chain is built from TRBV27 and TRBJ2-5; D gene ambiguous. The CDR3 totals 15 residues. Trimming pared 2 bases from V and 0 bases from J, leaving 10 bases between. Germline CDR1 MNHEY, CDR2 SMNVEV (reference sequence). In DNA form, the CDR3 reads TGTGCCAGCAGTTTAATGGGGATGGACCAAGAGACCCAGTACTTC. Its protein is CASSLMGMDQETQYF.

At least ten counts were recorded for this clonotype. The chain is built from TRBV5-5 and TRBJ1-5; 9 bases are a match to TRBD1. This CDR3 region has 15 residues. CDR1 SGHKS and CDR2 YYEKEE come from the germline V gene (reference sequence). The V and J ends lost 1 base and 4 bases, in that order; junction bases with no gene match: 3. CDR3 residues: CASSLWDRANQPQHF. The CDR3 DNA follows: TGTGCCAGCAGCTTGTGGGACAGGGCAAATCAGCCCCAGCATTTT.

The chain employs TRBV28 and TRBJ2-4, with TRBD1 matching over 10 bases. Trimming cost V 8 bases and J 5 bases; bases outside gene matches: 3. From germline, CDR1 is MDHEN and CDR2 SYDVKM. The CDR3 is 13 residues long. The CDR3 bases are TGTGCCAGCCGACAGGGGGCTGAAAACATTCAGTACTTC. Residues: CASRQGAENIQYF.

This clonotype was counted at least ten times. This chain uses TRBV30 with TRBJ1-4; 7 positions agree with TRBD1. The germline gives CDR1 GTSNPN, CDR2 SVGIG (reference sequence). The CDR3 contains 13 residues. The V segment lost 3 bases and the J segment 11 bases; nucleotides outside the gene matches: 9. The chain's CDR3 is CAWSLGTANKLFF. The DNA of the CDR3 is TGTGCCTGGAGCCTTGGGACAGCGAATAAACTGTTTTTT. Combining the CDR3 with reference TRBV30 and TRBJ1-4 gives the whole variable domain SQTIHQWPATLVQPVGSPLSLECTVEGTSNPNLYWYRQAAGRGLQLLFYSVGIGQISSEVPQNLSASRPQDRQFILSSKKLLLSDSGFYLCAWSLGTANKLFFGSGTQLSVL.

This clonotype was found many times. The CDR3 here is CASSYSRNEQFF. CDR3 sequence (DNA): TGTGCCAGCAGTTACTCGCGCAATGAGCAGTTCTTC. The chain recombines TRBV6-5 with TRBJ2-1; the D is unclear. The V end was cut by 0 bases, the J end by 6 bases, with 3 bases between. CDR1 is MNHEY and CDR2 is SVGAGI in the germline V gene. This CDR3 spans 12 amino acids.

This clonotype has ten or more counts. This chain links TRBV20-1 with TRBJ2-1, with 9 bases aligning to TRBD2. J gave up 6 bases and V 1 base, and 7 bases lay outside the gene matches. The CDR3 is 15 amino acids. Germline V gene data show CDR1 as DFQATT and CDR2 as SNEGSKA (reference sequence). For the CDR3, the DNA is TGCAGTGCTAGAGCGGGCGGGAGGGCCCTCAATGAGCAGTTCTTC. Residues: CSARAGGRALNEQFF.

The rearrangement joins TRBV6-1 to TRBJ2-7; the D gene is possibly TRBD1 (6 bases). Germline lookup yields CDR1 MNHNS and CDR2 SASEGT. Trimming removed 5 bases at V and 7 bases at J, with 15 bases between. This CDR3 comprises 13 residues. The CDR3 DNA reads TGTGCCAGCAGTCCCGGGACAACTTGGGAGCAGTACTTC. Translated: CASSPGTTWEQYF.

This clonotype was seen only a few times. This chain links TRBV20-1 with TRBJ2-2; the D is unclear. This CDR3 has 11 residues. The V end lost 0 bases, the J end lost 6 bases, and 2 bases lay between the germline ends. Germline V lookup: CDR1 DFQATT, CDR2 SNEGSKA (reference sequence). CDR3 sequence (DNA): TGCAGTGCTAGAGATCCCGGGGAGCTGTTTTTT. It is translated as CSARDPGELFF.

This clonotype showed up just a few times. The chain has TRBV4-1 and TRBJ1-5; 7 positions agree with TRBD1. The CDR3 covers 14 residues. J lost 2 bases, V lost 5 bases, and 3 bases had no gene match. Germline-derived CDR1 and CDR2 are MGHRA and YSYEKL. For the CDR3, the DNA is TGCGCCAGCAGCTACGACAGGGGCAATCAGCCCCAGCATTTT. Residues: CASSYDRGNQPQHF.

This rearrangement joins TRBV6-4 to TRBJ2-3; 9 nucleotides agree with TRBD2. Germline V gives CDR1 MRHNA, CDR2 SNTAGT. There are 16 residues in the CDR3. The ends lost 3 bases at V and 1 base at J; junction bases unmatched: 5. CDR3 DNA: TGTGCCAGCAGTGAATGGCCTAGCGGGGGCACAGATACGCAGTATTTT. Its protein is CASSEWPSGGTDTQYF.

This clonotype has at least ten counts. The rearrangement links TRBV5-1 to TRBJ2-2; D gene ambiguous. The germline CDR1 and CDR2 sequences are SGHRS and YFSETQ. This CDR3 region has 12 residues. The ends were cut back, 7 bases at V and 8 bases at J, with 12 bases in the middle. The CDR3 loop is CASCLPLGELFF. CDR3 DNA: TGCGCCAGCTGTCTCCCGCTGGGGGAGCTGTTTTTT.

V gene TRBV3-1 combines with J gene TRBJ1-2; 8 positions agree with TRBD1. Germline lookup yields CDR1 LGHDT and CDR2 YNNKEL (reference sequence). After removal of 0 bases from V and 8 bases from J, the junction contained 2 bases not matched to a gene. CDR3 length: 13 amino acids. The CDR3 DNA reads TGTGCCAGCAGCCAAGAAGCAGGGGGCGGCTACACCTTC. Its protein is CASSQEAGGGYTF.

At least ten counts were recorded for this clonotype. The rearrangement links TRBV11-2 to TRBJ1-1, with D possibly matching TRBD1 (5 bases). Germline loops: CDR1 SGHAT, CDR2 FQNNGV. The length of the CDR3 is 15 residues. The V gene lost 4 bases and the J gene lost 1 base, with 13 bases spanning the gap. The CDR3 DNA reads TGTGCCAGCAGCTGGGGCCTGGAGGCGAACACTGAAGCTTTCTTT. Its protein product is CASSWGLEANTEAFF.

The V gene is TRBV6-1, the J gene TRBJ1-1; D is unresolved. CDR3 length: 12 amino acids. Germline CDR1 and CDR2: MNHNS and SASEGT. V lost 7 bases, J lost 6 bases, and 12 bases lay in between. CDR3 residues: CASTREVAEAFF. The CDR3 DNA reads TGTGCCAGCACTCGGGAGGTCGCTGAAGCTTTCTTT.

The CDR3 loop is CSVEGGNNEQFF. CDR3 bases: TGCAGCGTTGAGGGGGGGAACAATGAGCAGTTCTTC. V gene TRBV29-1 combines with J gene TRBJ2-1, with 7 bases aligning to TRBD2. V shed 3 bases, J shed 5 bases, and the junction held 1 base outside the gene matches. The germline V gene encodes CDR1 SQVTM and CDR2 ANQGSEA. The CDR3 totals 12 residues.

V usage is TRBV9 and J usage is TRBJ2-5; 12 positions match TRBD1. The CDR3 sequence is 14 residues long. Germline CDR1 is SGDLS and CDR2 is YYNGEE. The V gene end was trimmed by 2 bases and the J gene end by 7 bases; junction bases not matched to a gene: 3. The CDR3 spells CASSVPGQGATQYF. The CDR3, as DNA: TGTGCCAGCAGCGTTCCGGGACAGGGGGCGACCCAGTACTTC.

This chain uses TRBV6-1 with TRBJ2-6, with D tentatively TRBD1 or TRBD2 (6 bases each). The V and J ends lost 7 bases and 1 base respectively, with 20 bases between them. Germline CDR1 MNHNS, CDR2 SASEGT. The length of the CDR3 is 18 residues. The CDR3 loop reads CASNVPGALGSGANVLTF. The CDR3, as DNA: TGTGCCAGCAACGTACCGGGGGCCCTGGGATCTGGGGCCAACGTCCTGACTTTC.

CDR3 loop: CASKRDPEETQYF. The CDR3 region has the DNA TGTGCCAGCAAGCGGGATCCCGAGGAGACCCAGTACTTC. The chain combines TRBV6-1 with TRBJ2-5; 7 positions match TRBD2. With 7 bases clipped from V and 5 bases from J, the junction kept 7 bases outside the gene matches. Germline V gene sequence: CDR1 MNHNS, CDR2 SASEGT. This CDR3 comprises 13 residues.